Listed here are 26 T cell receptor beta chains from one sample, sequenced in a study of early T cells in non-severe SARS-CoV-2 infection. TCRdb recomputed calls from the 5' RACE reads with MiXCR, one row per CDR3 protein. The data show tens of thousands of distinct CDR3 sequences, roughly 12% seen once. The sample was whole blood, taken at baseline. These receptors originate from an adult who was a healthcare worker with PCR-confirmed SARS-CoV-2 infection or an uninfected control (not recorded which).

This clonotype was counted ten times or more. An end of the junction does not agree with germline; a read error may underlie this. The V call is TRBV15, the J call TRBJ2-7, with 9 bases that match TRBD1. Germline V lookup: CDR1 LNHNV, CDR2 YYDKDF (reference sequence). CDR3 length: 15 amino acids. The CDR3 DNA sequence: TGTGCCACAAGCAATGTTGGACAGGGGTTCTACGAGCAGTACTTC. Translating it yields CATSNVGQGFYEQYF. Filled out from reference TRBV15 and TRBJ2-7, the complete variable domain reads DAMVIQNPRYQVTQFGKPVTLSCSQTLNHNVMYWYQQKSSQAPKLLFHYYDKDFNNEADTPDNFQSRRPNTSFCFLDIRSPGLGDTAMYLCATSNVGQGFYEQYFGPGTRLTVT.

This clonotype was seen more than once but under ten times. The chain couples TRBV19 to TRBJ2-7; 7 nucleotides align to TRBD2. V gave up 5 bases and J gave up 3 bases; unmatched junction bases: 7. Germline CDR1 reads LNHDA; CDR2 reads SQIVND (reference sequence). The CDR3 contains 14 residues. The CDR3 sequence is CASSPITSVYEQYF. Written as DNA, the CDR3 is TGTGCCAGTAGTCCCATTACTAGCGTCTACGAGCAGTACTTC.

The V and J genes are TRBV30 and TRBJ2-1, with 10 bases aligning to TRBD2. The junction had 2 bases not matched to a gene; V was cut back by 0 bases and J by 3 bases. Germline CDR1 and CDR2: GTSNPN and SVGIG (reference sequence). This CDR3 is built from 15 residues. The CDR3 nucleotides read TGTGCCTGGAGTGTAACTAGCGGGGACTACAATGAGCAGTTCTTC. The encoded protein is CAWSVTSGDYNEQFF.

At least ten counts were recorded for this clonotype. The V gene is TRBV12-3 or TRBV12-4, the J gene TRBJ2-2; no firm D call. The V end lost 8 bases, the J end lost 4 bases, and 8 bases lay between the germline ends. The length of the CDR3 is 12 residues. The DNA of the CDR3 is TGTGCCAGCGGCACGCGCACCGGGGAGCTGTTTTTT. Amino acids: CASGTRTGELFF.

This clonotype has only a few counts. The chain links TRBV30 to TRBJ2-2; D ambiguous. CDR1 and CDR2 from the germline V gene are GTSNPN and SVGIG (reference sequence). V lost 3 bases, J lost 8 bases, and 4 bases lay in between. CDR3 size: 10 residues. The CDR3 DNA reads TGTGCCTGGAGCGCGGGGGAGCTGTTTTTT. Encoded protein: CAWSAGELFF.

The rearrangement links TRBV24-1 to TRBJ2-7; 8 positions match TRBD1. V dropped 3 bases and J dropped 6; count of bases not matched to a gene: 6. CDR3 length equals 14 residues. The V gene's germline CDR1 is KGHDR and CDR2 SFDVKD. CDR3 DNA: TGTGCCACCAGTGATCCCGGACAGGGCCCCGAGCAGTACTTC. Residues: CATSDPGQGPEQYF.

The genes are TRBV3-1 and TRBJ1-6; 7 bases line up with TRBD1. Trimming at V came to 2 bases and at J to 8 bases, leaving 6 bases not matched to a gene. The CDR3 covers 15 residues. Per the germline V gene, CDR1 is LGHDT and CDR2 is YNNKEL (reference sequence). CDR3 bases: TGTGCCAGCAGCCAAATCGACAGGGATGATTCACCCCTCCACTTT. It is translated as CASSQIDRDDSPLHF.

This sequence joins TRBV29-1 and TRBJ2-3, with TRBD1 matching 10 bases. Germline V gene sequence: CDR1 SQVTM, CDR2 ANQGSEA. The CDR3 contains 12 residues. After removal of 6 bases from V and 3 bases from J, the junction contained 0 bases not matched to a gene. CDR3 protein: CSVGQGTDTQYF. CDR3 sequence (DNA): TGCAGCGTGGGACAGGGGACAGATACGCAGTATTTT.

The CDR3 sequence: CASRPLKAGTEAFF. DNA of the CDR3: TGTGCCAGCAGACCCCTTAAGGCGGGCACTGAAGCTTTCTTT. The V gene is TRBV7-6, the J gene TRBJ1-1; no definite D call. The CDR3 is made up of 14 amino acids. V lost 6 bases and J lost 4, with 15 bases in between. Germline assignment: CDR1 SGHVS and CDR2 FNYEAQ.

The CDR3 DNA is TGTGCCACCTGGACTAGCGGGACAAGCTCCTACGAGCAGTACTTC. This sequence encodes CATWTSGTSSYEQYF. The chain has TRBV6-1 and TRBJ2-7; TRBD2 matches at 12 bases. The V gene end was trimmed by 10 bases and the J gene end by 0 bases; junction bases not matched to a gene: 7. Looked up from germline, CDR1 is MNHNS and CDR2 is SASEGT. The CDR3 runs to 15 residues.

The V and J genes are TRBV20-1 and TRBJ1-5; no clear D gene. The CDR3 loop spans 14 amino acids. V dropped 0 bases and J dropped 7 bases, with 13 bases sitting between them. From germline, CDR1 is DFQATT and CDR2 SNEGSKA (reference sequence). Here the CDR3 reads CSARDRKGAQPQHF. CDR3 DNA: TGCAGTGCTAGAGATAGGAAAGGAGCACAGCCCCAGCATTTT.

V is TRBV2 and J is TRBJ1-5; TRBD1 matches 8 bases. This CDR3 comprises 17 residues. The trim removed 4 bases at V and 4 bases at J, leaving 12 bases unmatched. CDR1 is SNHLY and CDR2 is FYNNEI in the germline V gene. This CDR3 reads CASSVPPGTGPNQPQHF. DNA for the CDR3: TGTGCCAGCAGTGTTCCTCCCGGGACAGGACCTAATCAGCCCCAGCATTTT.

This clonotype has just a few counts. The V gene is TRBV7-9, the J gene TRBJ1-1, with 9 bases identical to TRBD1. CDR1 is SEHNR and CDR2 is FQNEAQ in the germline V gene (reference sequence). The CDR3 covers 14 residues. J was trimmed by 4 bases and V by 2 bases; bases with no gene match: 2. The CDR3 loop is CASSLLQGATEAFF. CDR3 sequence (DNA): TGTGCCAGCAGCTTACTACAGGGGGCCACTGAAGCTTTCTTT.

This clonotype was found many times. V is TRBV27 and J is TRBJ2-3; D gene uncertain. Germline assignment: CDR1 MNHEY and CDR2 SMNVEV (reference sequence). CDR3 length: 20 amino acids. The V end lost 2 bases, the J end lost 3 bases, and 27 bases lay between the germline ends. DNA of the CDR3: TGTGCCAGCAGTTTAACCTACACTCACTATAAGAAGCGAGTGACAGATACGCAGTATTTT. Translation: CASSLTYTHYKKRVTDTQYF.

This clonotype appeared many times. V is TRBV20-1 and J is TRBJ2-2; 8 bases are a match to TRBD1. Trimming removed 3 bases from V and 1 base from J; junction bases left unmatched: 1. The V gene's germline CDR1 is DFQATT and CDR2 SNEGSKA (reference sequence). CDR3 size: 14 residues. CDR3 DNA sequence: TGCAGTGCTAGGGACAGGGTGAACACCGGGGAGCTGTTTTTT. It specifies CSARDRVNTGELFF.

The table lists this clonotype with a few counts. The chain carries TRBV11-1 and TRBJ2-7; D is unclear. Looked up from germline, CDR1 is SGHAT and CDR2 is FQDESV (reference sequence). The V and J ends lost 0 bases and 0 bases respectively, with 9 bases between them. The CDR3 loop spans 15 amino acids. The CDR3 DNA is TGTGCCAGCAGCTTAGCCCCCGCGAGCTCCTACGAGCAGTACTTC. Translation: CASSLAPASSYEQYF.

The chain employs TRBV5-4 and TRBJ2-4, with TRBD1 identical over 7 bases. Trimming cost V 4 bases and J 2 bases; bases outside gene matches: 3. This CDR3 has 14 amino acids. Germline CDR1 and CDR2: SGHNT and YYREEE (reference sequence). The CDR3 here is CASSTGETKNIQYF. CDR3 bases: TGTGCCAGCAGCACAGGGGAAACCAAAAACATTCAGTACTTC.

This clonotype occurred a few times. V gene TRBV11-2 combines with J gene TRBJ2-7; 7 bases agree with TRBD2. Germline V gene lookup returns CDR1 SGHAT and CDR2 FQNNGV. The CDR3 is made up of 16 amino acids. V was pared by 3 bases and J by 7 bases, with 15 bases of the junction left unmatched. The CDR3 region is CASSFGTGGPSVEQYF. CDR3 DNA: TGTGCCAGCAGCTTTGGGACGGGAGGCCCCTCGGTTGAGCAGTACTTC. The full variable domain, completed using reference TRBV11-2 and TRBJ2-7, is EAGVAQSPRYKIIEKRQSVAFWCNPISGHATLYWYQQILGQGPKLLIQFQNNGVVDDSQLPKDRFSAERLKGVDSTLKIQPAKLEDSAVYLCASSFGTGGPSVEQYFGPGTRLTVT.

This clonotype appeared many times. This chain uses TRBV2 with TRBJ2-3; 10 nucleotides match TRBD1. V was clipped by 5 bases and J by 4 bases; unmatched bases: 6. The CDR3 length is 15 residues. Germline V gene data show CDR1 as SNHLY and CDR2 as FYNNEI. CDR3 sequence (DNA): TGTGCCAGCAGTCAGGACAGGGGGAACGCAGATACGCAGTATTTT. Its translation: CASSQDRGNADTQYF.

This clonotype was picked up a small number of times. The chain uses TRBV12-3 or TRBV12-4 and TRBJ1-5; D remains ambiguous. The CDR3 loop spans 14 amino acids. The V end was cut by 3 bases, the J end by 0 bases, with 6 bases between. The CDR3 DNA reads as TGTGCCAGCAGTTTTGGCATTAGCAATCAGCCCCAGCATTTT. This translates into CASSFGISNQPQHF.

This clonotype was detected only a few times. J is TRBJ1-6 and V is TRBV13; D remains unclear. V lost 2 bases and J lost 3, with 8 bases in between. The CDR3 is 15 amino acids. Germline loops: CDR1 PRHDT, CDR2 FYEKMQ (reference sequence). The CDR3 loop is CASSLTPDYNSPLHF. DNA of the CDR3: TGTGCCAGCAGCTTAACGCCAGACTATAATTCACCCCTCCACTTT.

This clonotype was observed a few times. The chain uses TRBV24-1 and TRBJ2-3; 8 bases are a match to TRBD2. There are 16 residues in the CDR3. Trimming took 3 bases from V and 1 from J; bases not matched to a gene: 5. Germline CDR1 reads KGHDR; CDR2 reads SFDVKD. The CDR3: CATSDPQAGGTDTQYF. The CDR3 DNA sequence: TGTGCCACCAGTGATCCACAAGCGGGGGGCACAGATACGCAGTATTTT.

This chain connects TRBV20-1 to TRBJ2-7; possible D gene TRBD1, 5 bases. This CDR3 has 15 residues. Trimming removed 3 bases at V and 0 bases at J, with 15 bases between. The germline V gene encodes CDR1 DFQATT and CDR2 SNEGSKA (reference sequence). CDR3 coding DNA: TGCAGTGCTAGTCTAGGACATACCAGCTCCTACGAGCAGTACTTC. Translated: CSASLGHTSSYEQYF.

In this sample, this clonotype turned up a few times. The chain links TRBV7-9 to TRBJ2-1; TRBD2 agrees at 10 bases. The length of the CDR3 is 17 residues. Germline-derived CDR1 and CDR2 are SEHNR and FQNEAQ (reference sequence). V was pared by 6 bases and J by 0 bases, with 8 bases of the junction left unmatched. CDR3 residues: CASSYGLAVSSYNEQFF. For the CDR3, the DNA is TGTGCCAGCAGTTACGGACTAGCGGTTAGCTCCTACAATGAGCAGTTCTTC.

The chain is built from TRBV6-5 and TRBJ2-2; 9 bases agree with TRBD1. The germline V gene has CDR1 MNHEY and CDR2 SVGAGI. This CDR3 spans 15 amino acids. V shed 6 bases, J shed 2 bases, and the junction held 4 bases outside the gene matches. The CDR3 sequence: CASSRTGVNTGELFF. The CDR3 DNA sequence: TGTGCCAGCAGCCGGACAGGGGTAAACACCGGGGAGCTGTTTTTT.

The genes are TRBV5-1 and TRBJ2-5, with unresolved D. Looked up from germline, CDR1 is SGHRS and CDR2 is YFSETQ. With 3 bases removed from V and 2 bases from J, the gap between germline ends came to 14 bases. This CDR3 region has 15 residues. CDR3 nucleotide sequence: TGCGCCAGCAGCTCCCTCGGTGGGTGGCAAGAGACCCAGTACTTC. Translated: CASSSLGGWQETQYF.